A single sample gave rise to the 27 T cell receptor beta chains below, sequenced in a study of blood T cell repertoires in COVID-19. Method: immunoSEQ multiplex PCR; TCRdb's copy keeps in-frame clones and lacks some. The sample has hundreds of thousands of clones; around 90% are singletons. The sample was peripheral blood. The receptors here all came from a man in his late teens or twenties with COVID-19, enrolled during active disease.

The chain couples TRBV5-1 to TRBJ2-5; possibly TRBD2 for D (5 bases). V was pared by 1 base and J by 6 bases, with 13 bases between. Germline values: CDR1 SGHRS, CDR2 YFSETQ. The CDR3 spans 14 residues. The CDR3 DNA sequence: TGCGCCAGCAGCTTGAACCGCGGGTCCAAGACCCAGTACTTC. This codes for CASSLNRGSKTQYF.

The chain has TRBV2 and TRBJ1-2; the D gene is possibly TRBD1 (5 bases). Trimming removed 3 bases from V and 5 bases from J, with 16 bases in between. CDR1 is SNHLY and CDR2 is FYNNEI in the germline V gene. CDR3 length equals 15 residues. The CDR3 loop is CASSELVGARYGYTF. In DNA form, the CDR3 reads TGTGCCAGCAGTGAGTTGGTAGGGGCGCGGTATGGCTACACCTTC.

The gene calls are TRBV2 and TRBJ1-5; TRBD1 might be the D (5 bases). The CDR3 length is 15 residues. Germline CDR1 is SNHLY and CDR2 is FYNNEI. With 4 bases removed from V and 3 bases from J, the gap between germline ends came to 13 bases. CDR3 region: CASSVGGADNQPQHF. CDR3 nucleotide sequence: TGTGCCAGCAGTGTCGGAGGGGCGGACAATCAGCCCCAGCATTTT.

This chain links TRBV5-6 with TRBJ2-7; no clear D. This CDR3 is 14 amino acids long. Deletions cut 0 bases from V and 1 base from J, with 8 bases between. Germline V CDR1 and CDR2: SGHDT, YYEEEE. CDR3: CASSLAGLSYEQYF. Written as DNA, the CDR3 is TGTGCCAGCAGCTTGGCAGGCCTTTCCTACGAGCAGTACTTC.

The chain carries TRBV20-1 and TRBJ2-7, with a possible D match to TRBD1 (6 bases). Germline V lookup: CDR1 DFQATT, CDR2 SNEGSKA (reference sequence). The CDR3 consists of 15 residues. The V end lost 3 bases, the J end lost 3 bases, and 18 bases lay between the germline ends. CDR3 region: CSASSFRAGVYEQYF. The CDR3 bases are TGCAGTGCTAGTTCCTTCAGGGCAGGGGTCTACGAGCAGTACTTC.

The genes are TRBV5-5 and TRBJ2-7; D call uncertain. Germline loops: CDR1 SGHKS, CDR2 YYEKEE (reference sequence). V was trimmed by 6 bases and J by 7 bases, leaving 17 bases between them. The CDR3 length is 13 residues. The CDR3 DNA sequence: TGTGCCAGCACCCAGACCGTAACGGGTGAGCAGTACTTC. Protein: CASTQTVTGEQYF.

CDR3 sequence: CASSEVRRGRWRETQYF. The CDR3 nucleotides are TGTGCCAGCAGTGAAGTCAGAAGGGGGCGATGGAGAGAGACCCAGTACTTC. The V gene is TRBV2, the J gene TRBJ2-5; 7 positions agree with TRBD1. Germline V gene lookup returns CDR1 SNHLY and CDR2 FYNNEI. The J segment lost 4 bases and the V segment lost 1 base, leaving 12 bases of the junction unmatched. CDR3 size: 17 residues.

The CDR3 here is CANPPAGTGLYNEQFF. DNA for the CDR3: TGTGCCAACCCCCCCGCCGGGACAGGGCTTTACAATGAGCAGTTCTTC. The chain uses TRBV27 and TRBJ2-1; 9 positions agree with TRBD1. The trim removed 10 bases at V and 4 bases at J, leaving 14 bases unmatched. This CDR3 has 16 amino acids. Germline V gene lookup returns CDR1 MNHEY and CDR2 SMNVEV (reference sequence).

The chain carries TRBV20-1 and TRBJ1-2; the match to TRBD1 covers 8 bases. With V trimmed by 3 bases and J by 8 bases, 14 bases remained unmatched. Germline CDR1 reads DFQATT; CDR2 reads SNEGSKA (reference sequence). The CDR3 loop spans 15 amino acids. The CDR3 is CSASSGQGPAGGYTF. In DNA, the CDR3 is TGCAGTGCTAGTAGTGGACAGGGCCCGGCGGGGGGCTACACCTTC.

This clone was seen only once. The chain carries TRBV2 and TRBJ2-7; 8 bases align to TRBD1. V was pared by 4 bases and J by 0 bases, with 5 bases of the junction left unmatched. The CDR3 spans 15 residues. Germline CDR1 is SNHLY and CDR2 is FYNNEI. CDR3 in amino acids: CASSARTGSSYEQYF. The CDR3 DNA follows: TGTGCCAGCAGTGCCCGGACAGGGAGCTCCTACGAGCAGTACTTC.

The chain is built from TRBV20-1 and TRBJ2-1; perhaps TRBD2 as D (5 bases). From germline, CDR1 is DFQATT and CDR2 SNEGSKA (reference sequence). Trimming pared 7 bases from V and 9 bases from J, leaving 7 bases between. The CDR3 runs 9 residues. CDR3 in amino acids: CSVGSEQFF. DNA for the CDR3: TGCAGTGTAGGGAGTGAGCAGTTCTTC.

This clone was observed once. This chain joins TRBV27 and TRBJ2-5; D may be TRBD1 (5 bases). The CDR3 extends over 15 amino acids. V was shortened by 6 bases and J by 4 bases, with 18 bases between the two germline ends. Germline V gene lookup returns CDR1 MNHEY and CDR2 SMNVEV (reference sequence). CDR3 residues: CASSFSPGIVETQYF. The DNA for the CDR3 is TGTGCCAGCAGCTTCTCCCCAGGGATAGTAGAGACCCAGTACTTC.

The chain links TRBV19 to TRBJ1-6, with TRBD1 as a possible D gene (5 bases). V gave up 3 bases and J gave up 8 bases, with 20 bases separating them. CDR1 is LNHDA and CDR2 is SQIVND in the germline V gene (reference sequence). The CDR3 length is 17 residues. DNA for the CDR3: TGTGCCAGTAGTATTCGGATTGGTGGGGGGAATTATTCACCCCTCCACTTT. This sequence encodes CASSIRIGGGNYSPLHF.

The rearrangement joins TRBV5-1 to TRBJ1-3; no definite D call. V was trimmed by 1 base and J by 8 bases, leaving 13 bases between them. From germline, CDR1 is SGHRS and CDR2 YFSETQ. The CDR3 is made up of 14 amino acids. CDR3 sequence: CASSLSGDGDTIYF. The DNA for the CDR3 is TGCGCCAGCAGCTTGTCGGGAGACGGGGACACCATATATTTT.

This clone was observed a few times. This rearrangement joins TRBV7-6 to TRBJ2-5, with 11 bases matching TRBD2. The CDR3 contains 18 residues. The germline V gene has CDR1 SGHVS and CDR2 FNYEAQ. Trimming cost V 1 base and J 4 bases; bases outside gene matches: 11. The CDR3 reads CASSLGRGSGGAVETQYF. CDR3 sequence (DNA): TGTGCCAGCAGCTTAGGTCGCGGTAGCGGGGGGGCCGTAGAGACCCAGTACTTC.

The chain recombines TRBV1 with TRBJ2-7; TRBD2 is the table's D call, not checked against the DNA. TRBV1 is a recognized pseudogene. The CDR3 consists of 18 residues. The CDR3 reads CTSSQVLKGREVAYEQYF. CDR3 nucleotide sequence: TGCACCAGCAGCCAAGTGCTAAAGGGGCGGGAGGTGGCCTACGAGCAGTACTTC.

As DNA, the CDR3 is TGCGCCAGCAGTGGCACGGACAAAGGGAATGAGCAGTTCTTC. This sequence encodes CASSGTDKGNEQFF. The chain has TRBV10-1 and TRBJ2-1, with D possibly being TRBD1 (5 bases). Trimming pared 4 bases from V and 7 bases from J, leaving 14 bases between. Germline loops: CDR1 WNHNN, CDR2 SYGVQD (reference sequence). This CDR3 region has 14 residues.

The V call is TRBV24-1, the J call TRBJ1-2; D uncertain. Deletions cut 4 bases from V and 9 bases from J, with 17 bases between. CDR1 is KGHDR, CDR2 SFDVKD, per germline. The CDR3 runs 14 residues. The DNA for the CDR3 is TGTGCCACCAGTGACTCAACTACCCCATTAAGCTACACCTTC. Its protein is CATSDSTTPLSYTF.

The chain uses TRBV9 and TRBJ2-2; D is undetermined. V was clipped by 4 bases and J by 0 bases, with 7 bases between them. Germline-derived CDR1 and CDR2 are SGDLS and YYNGEE. This CDR3 has 14 residues. As DNA, the CDR3 is TGTGCCAGCAGCCCCCGTCCGAACACCGGGGAGCTGTTTTTT. Translation: CASSPRPNTGELFF.

V gene TRBV2 combines with J gene TRBJ2-7; tentative D call: TRBD1 (6 bases). The CDR3 is made up of 13 amino acids. V lost 5 bases to trimming and J lost 5 bases, with 13 bases between them. Germline CDR1 and CDR2: SNHLY and FYNNEI. The CDR3 DNA is TGTGCCAGCAGTTTACAGGGCGGTGACGAGCAGTACTTC. Encoded protein: CASSLQGGDEQYF.

The chain is built from TRBV28 and TRBJ1-5; the D is unclear. Germline CDR1 MDHEN, CDR2 SYDVKM. This CDR3 contains 12 residues. The V and J ends lost 8 bases and 7 bases respectively, with 12 bases between them. The CDR3 region has the DNA TGTGCCAGCTGTACTTCAGGACAGCCCCAGCATTTT. Protein product: CASCTSGQPQHF.

The chain uses TRBV7-6 and TRBJ2-6; the match to TRBD1 covers 11 bases. The CDR3 consists of 15 residues. V lost 10 bases to trimming and J lost 4 bases; unmatched junction nucleotides: 6. Germline values: CDR1 SGHVS, CDR2 FNYEAQ. This chain's CDR3 is CATMDRGQGANVLTF. The CDR3 region has the DNA TGTGCCACCATGGACAGGGGGCAAGGGGCCAACGTCCTGACTTTC.

The V gene is TRBV27, the J gene TRBJ1-1, with 7 bases identical to TRBD1. The trim removed 3 bases at V and 5 bases at J, leaving 6 bases unmatched. The CDR3 totals 14 residues. Germline CDR1 reads MNHEY; CDR2 reads SMNVEV (reference sequence). The DNA for the CDR3 is TGTGCCAGCAGTTTCGACAGGGTTGGAACTGAAGCTTTCTTT. Translation: CASSFDRVGTEAFF.

The V call is TRBV24-1, the J call TRBJ2-3, with 13 bases identical to TRBD2. The junction had 4 bases not matched to a gene; V was cut back by 6 bases and J by 5 bases. Germline V CDR1 and CDR2: KGHDR, SFDVKD. CDR3 size: 15 residues. CDR3 residues: CATSRTSGSRDTQYF. CDR3 bases: TGTGCCACCAGTCGGACTAGCGGGAGTCGAGATACGCAGTATTTT.

To note about this clone: Relative to the germline gene, one junction end is altered; a read error may explain this. This chain joins TRBV7-7 and TRBJ2-2, with 10 bases lining up with TRBD2. Germline V gene data show CDR1 as SSHAT and CDR2 as FNYEAQ (reference sequence). This CDR3 is built from 16 residues. This chain's CDR3 is CASSPTSGENTGELFF. CDR3 nucleotides: TGTGCTAGCAGCCCAACTAGCGGGGAGAACACCGGGGAGCTGTTTTTT.

V and J are TRBV25-1 and TRBJ2-7; 8 bases align to TRBD1. Trimming at V came to 1 base and at J to 2 bases, leaving 4 bases not matched to a gene. This CDR3 region has 15 residues. Per germline, CDR1 MGHDK and CDR2 SYGVNS. The CDR3 protein is CASSEWGTGAYEQYF. Here the CDR3 DNA reads TGTGCCAGCAGTGAATGGGGGACAGGTGCCTACGAGCAGTACTTC.

The rearrangement uses TRBV7-6 and TRBJ2-1; 8 bases agree with TRBD1. The V segment lost 2 bases and the J segment 4 bases; nucleotides outside the gene matches: 7. The CDR3 runs 16 residues. Germline values: CDR1 SGHVS, CDR2 FNYEAQ. The CDR3 protein is CASSLSGQGAYNEQFF. For the CDR3, the DNA is TGTGCCAGCAGCTTAAGCGGGCAGGGGGCTTACAATGAGCAGTTCTTC.